This TCR beta chain was recorded in a study of cytomegalovirus exposure and HLA in healthy donors. General study points: That first-cohort TCR clusters tended to co-occur in the 100 to 150 validation repertoires was found in a later analysis.

The sample holds one count of this clone. Its antigen is still unknown. This CDR3 is 15 amino acids long. In germline, CDR1 is SGHRS, CDR2 YFSETQ. V was pared by 5 bases and J by 4 bases, with 13 bases between. Sequenced by immunoSEQ multiplex PCR; TCRdb stores in-frame clones only, minus some. The data show roughly 250,000 clones, around 87% seen once. Sequencing input: PBMCs. This sequence originates from a woman in her twenties or thirties in good health and CMV-seropositive. J is TRBJ2-6 and V is TRBV5-1, with D perhaps TRBD1 (5 bases). The CDR3 nucleotides are TGCGCCAGCAGTTCGCAGGGTACCGGGGCCAACGTCCTGACTTTC. This codes for CASSSQGTGANVLTF.